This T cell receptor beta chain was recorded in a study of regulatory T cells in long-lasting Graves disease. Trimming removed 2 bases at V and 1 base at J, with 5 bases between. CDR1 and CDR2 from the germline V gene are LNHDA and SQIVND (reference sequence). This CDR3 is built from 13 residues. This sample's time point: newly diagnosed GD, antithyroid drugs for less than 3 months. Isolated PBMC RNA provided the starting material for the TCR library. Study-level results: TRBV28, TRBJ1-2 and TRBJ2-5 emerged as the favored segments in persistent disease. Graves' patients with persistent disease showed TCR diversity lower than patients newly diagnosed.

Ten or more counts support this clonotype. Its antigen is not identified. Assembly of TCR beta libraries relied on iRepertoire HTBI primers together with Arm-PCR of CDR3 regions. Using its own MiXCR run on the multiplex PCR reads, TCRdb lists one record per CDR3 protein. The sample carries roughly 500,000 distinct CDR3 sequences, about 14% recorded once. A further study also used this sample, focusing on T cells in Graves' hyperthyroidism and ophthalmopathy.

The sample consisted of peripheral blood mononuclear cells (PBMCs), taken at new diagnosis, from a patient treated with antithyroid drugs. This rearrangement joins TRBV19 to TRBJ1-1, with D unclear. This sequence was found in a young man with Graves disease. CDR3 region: CASSIKGNTEAFF. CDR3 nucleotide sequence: TGTGCCAGTAGTATAAAGGGGAACACTGAAGCTTTCTTT.